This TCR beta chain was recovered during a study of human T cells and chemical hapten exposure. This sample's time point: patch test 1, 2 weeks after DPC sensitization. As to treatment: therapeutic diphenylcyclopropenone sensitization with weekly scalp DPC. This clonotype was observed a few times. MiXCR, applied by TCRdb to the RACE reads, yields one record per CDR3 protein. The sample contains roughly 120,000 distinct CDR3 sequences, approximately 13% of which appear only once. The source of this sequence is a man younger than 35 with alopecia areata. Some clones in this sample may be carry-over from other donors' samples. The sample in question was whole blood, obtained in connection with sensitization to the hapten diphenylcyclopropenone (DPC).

DNA for the CDR3: TGTGCCAGCAGCCGGACATCGCTCACCGGGGAGCTGTTTTTT. Translating it yields CASSRTSLTGELFF. This chain links TRBV7-6 with TRBJ2-2; D may be TRBD1 (5 bases). The V and J ends lost 5 bases and 4 bases respectively, with 11 bases between them. CDR1 SGHVS and CDR2 FNYEAQ come from the germline V gene. The CDR3 covers 14 residues. Together with reference TRBV7-6 and TRBJ2-2, the CDR3 gives the full variable domain: GAGVSQSPRYKVTKRGQDVALRCDPISGHVSLYWYRQALGQGPEFLTYFNYEAQQDKSGLPNDRFSAERPEGSISTLTIQRTEQRDSAMYRCASSRTSLTGELFFGEGSRLTVL.